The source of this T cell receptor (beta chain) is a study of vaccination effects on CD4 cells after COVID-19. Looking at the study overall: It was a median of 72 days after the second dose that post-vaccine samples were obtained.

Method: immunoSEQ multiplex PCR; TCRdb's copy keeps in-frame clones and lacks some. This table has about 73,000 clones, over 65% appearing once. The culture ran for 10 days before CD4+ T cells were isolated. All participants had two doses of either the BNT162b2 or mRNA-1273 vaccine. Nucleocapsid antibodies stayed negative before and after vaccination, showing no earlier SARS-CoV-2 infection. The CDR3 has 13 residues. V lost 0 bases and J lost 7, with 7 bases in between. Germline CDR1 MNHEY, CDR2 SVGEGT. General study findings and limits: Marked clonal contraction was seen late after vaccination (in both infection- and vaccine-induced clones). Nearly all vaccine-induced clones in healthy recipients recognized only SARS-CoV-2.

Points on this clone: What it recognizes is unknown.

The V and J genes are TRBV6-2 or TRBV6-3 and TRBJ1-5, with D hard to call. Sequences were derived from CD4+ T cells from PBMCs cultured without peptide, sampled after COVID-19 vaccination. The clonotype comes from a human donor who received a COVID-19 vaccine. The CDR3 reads CASSYSTGQPQHF. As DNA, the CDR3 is TGTGCCAGCAGTTACTCGACGGGCCAGCCCCAGCATTTT.